A single sample is the source of the 31 T cell receptor beta chains below, sequenced in a study of blood T cells in healthy people across ages. The use of a sample-barcoded 5' primer and a J-beta primer mix characterized a second PCR of 7 to 11 cycles. MiXCR was run by TCRdb on the 5' RACE reads, yielding one entry per CDR3 protein. The table records some 690,000 distinct CDR3 sequences, about 20% of them present only once. The sequenced sample consisted of blood. All receptors derive from a man aged 70 or older in good health.

V gene TRBV3-1 combines with J gene TRBJ1-5; D is undetermined. CDR3 length: 14 amino acids. Deletions cut 1 base from V and 3 bases from J, with 7 bases between. Germline CDR1 is LGHDT and CDR2 is YNNKEL (reference sequence). Here the CDR3 reads CASSQGGTNQPQHF. CDR3 coding DNA: TGTGCCAGCAGCCAAGGAGGCACCAATCAGCCCCAGCATTTT.

This clonotype was seen only a few times. This CDR3 reads CASSASGYETQYF. The CDR3 DNA reads as TGTGCCAGCAGCGCTAGCGGTTACGAGACCCAGTACTTC. V usage is TRBV7-2 and J usage is TRBJ2-5; 7 nucleotides align to TRBD2. The V and J ends lost 5 bases and 5 bases, in that order; junction bases with no gene match: 5. Germline values: CDR1 SGHTA, CDR2 FQGNSA. This CDR3 region has 13 residues.

The CDR3, as DNA: TGCAGTGCTAGAGATCCCGCGAAGGGTGAGGATAAGCAGTTCTTC. As protein: CSARDPAKGEDKQFF. V gene TRBV20-1 combines with J gene TRBJ2-5; no firm D call. Near its end, the DNA agrees better with TRBJ2-1, so the J call may be wrong. The CDR3 has 15 amino acids. CDR1 and CDR2 (germline): DFQATT, SNEGSKA (reference sequence).

The J gene is TRBJ2-2, the V gene TRBV7-9; 7 nucleotides line up with TRBD1. The germline V gene has CDR1 SEHNR and CDR2 FQNEAQ (reference sequence). CDR3 length: 14 residues. J lost 3 bases, V lost 6 bases, and 4 bases had no gene match. The CDR3 region has the DNA TGTGCCAGCAGGAACACAGGGGACACCGGGGAGCTGTTTTTT. It codes for CASRNTGDTGELFF.

The J gene is TRBJ1-2, the V gene TRBV20-1, with D hard to call. Germline V gene lookup returns CDR1 DFQATT and CDR2 SNEGSKA (reference sequence). The CDR3 is made up of 15 amino acids. Trimming shortened V by 0 bases and J by 1 base, and 12 bases separated the two germline ends. Here the CDR3 reads CSARDRWSDNYGYTF. The CDR3 nucleotides are TGCAGTGCTAGAGACAGATGGTCGGATAACTATGGCTACACCTTC.

This clonotype was seen more than once but under ten times. V and J are TRBV5-6 and TRBJ1-4, with D possibly matching TRBD1 (5 bases). Looked up from germline, CDR1 is SGHDT and CDR2 is YYEEEE. There are 16 residues in the CDR3. The germline V and J ends were trimmed by 3 bases and 7 bases, with 19 bases remaining between them. CDR3 sequence (DNA): TGTGCCAGCAGCTGGGGTCCCCGGGGCTTTGGTGAAAAACTGTTTTTT. Protein sequence: CASSWGPRGFGEKLFF.

This clonotype has more than one count but fewer than ten. This rearrangement joins TRBV7-2 to TRBJ2-7; D might be TRBD2 (5 bases). Trimming shortened V by 0 bases and J by 4 bases, and 13 bases separated the two germline ends. CDR3 length: 15 amino acids. CDR1 and CDR2 (germline): SGHTA, FQGNSA. As DNA, the CDR3 is TGTGCCAGCAGCTTAGCGCCCCTTGGCGGGTACGAGCAGTACGTC. Protein product: CASSLAPLGGYEQYV.

The genes are TRBV5-1 and TRBJ2-5; 7 bases line up with TRBD2. Per germline, CDR1 SGHRS and CDR2 YFSETQ. The junction had 10 bases not matched to a gene; V was cut back by 3 bases and J by 2 bases. This CDR3 has 16 residues. The CDR3 sequence: CASSWSPSGGQETQYF. The CDR3 nucleotides read TGCGCCAGCAGCTGGTCCCCCTCGGGAGGACAAGAGACCCAGTACTTC. The whole variable domain, remainder taken from reference TRBV5-1 and TRBJ2-5, is KAGVTQTPRYLIKTRGQQVTLSCSPISGHRSVSWYQQTPGQGLQFLFEYFSETQRNKGNFPGRFSGRQFSNSRSEMNVSTLELGDSALYLCASSWSPSGGQETQYFGPGTRLLVL.

In this sample, this clonotype turned up a few times. The V and J genes are TRBV29-1 and TRBJ2-1, with TRBD1 matching over 7 bases. V lost 7 bases and J lost 3; bases outside the gene matches: 6. The CDR3 totals 13 residues. Per germline, CDR1 SQVTM and CDR2 ANQGSEA. CDR3 sequence reads: CSAGDRNYNEQFF. The CDR3 nucleotides are TGCAGCGCAGGGGACAGAAACTACAATGAGCAGTTCTTC.

This chain connects TRBV28 to TRBJ2-5, with D unresolved. The germline CDR1 and CDR2 sequences are MDHEN and SYDVKM. The CDR3 sequence is 13 residues long. Trimming took off 5 bases at V and 5 bases at J, with 12 bases between the two ends. The CDR3 sequence is CASSTRGPETQYF. The CDR3 coding sequence is TGTGCCAGCAGTACGAGAGGTCCCGAGACCCAGTACTTC. Full variable domain (rest looked up from reference TRBV28 and TRBJ2-5): DVKVTQSSRYLVKRTGEKVFLECVQDMDHENMFWYRQDPGLGLRLIYFSYDVKMKEKGDIPEGYSVSREKKERFSLILESASTNQTSMYLCASSTRGPETQYFGPGTRLLVL.

Points on this clonotype: Possible read error: a much larger clone is one base away. V is TRBV28 and J is TRBJ2-1, with no clear D. The DNA end favors TRBJ2-7, so the J call may be wrong. The CDR3 totals 12 residues. The germline V gene has CDR1 MDHEN and CDR2 SYDVKM. Here the CDR3 DNA reads TGTGCCAGCAGTTGGGTCTCCTACGAGCAGTACTTC. Protein: CASSWVSYEQYF.

The V gene is TRBV12-3 or TRBV12-4, the J gene TRBJ2-1; D is unclear. Deletions cut 5 bases from V and 7 bases from J, with 9 bases between. CDR3 length equals 12 residues. CDR3 amino acids: CASSRLVNEQFF. The CDR3 DNA reads TGTGCCAGCAGTCGATTAGTGAATGAGCAGTTCTTC.

This clonotype was counted at least ten times. This chain uses TRBV29-1 with TRBJ2-3, with D possibly TRBD2 on 6 matching bases. This CDR3 is built from 14 residues. Trimming pared 4 bases from V and 4 bases from J, leaving 15 bases between. From germline, CDR1 is SQVTM and CDR2 ANQGSEA. DNA for the CDR3: TGCAGCGTTGGGAGCGGGTCTTCAGCAGATACGCAGTATTTT. It translates to CSVGSGSSADTQYF.

Concerning this clonotype itself: Its ends do not fully match the called genes, so a read error is possible. This chain joins TRBV5-1 and TRBJ2-1; 9 bases fit TRBD2. The CDR3 spans 15 residues. Germline assignment: CDR1 SGHRS and CDR2 YFSETQ. CDR3 DNA: TGCGCTAGCAGCCCGCTAGCGGGATGGCTTGGAGAGCAGTTCTTC. This encodes CASSPLAGWLGEQFF.

This clonotype was counted a few times. J is TRBJ2-5 and V is TRBV20-1; D is tentatively TRBD1 or TRBD2 (5 bases each). The CDR3 runs 15 residues. Looked up from germline, CDR1 is DFQATT and CDR2 is SNEGSKA (reference sequence). Deletions cut 7 bases from V and 2 bases from J, with 20 bases between. The CDR3 DNA reads as TGCAGTGGCCCCCGGGGCGGAAGGGCACAAGAGACCCAGTACTTC. It codes for CSGPRGGRAQETQYF.

The chain recombines TRBV5-6 with TRBJ2-7, with 9 bases identical to TRBD2. Trimming at V came to 5 bases and at J to 2 bases, leaving 2 bases not matched to a gene. Germline V lookup: CDR1 SGHDT, CDR2 YYEEEE. The CDR3 has 13 residues. DNA of the CDR3: TGTGCCAGCAGGAAGCGGGGGGCCTACGAGCAGTACTTC. Protein: CASRKRGAYEQYF.

This clonotype was seen ten or more times. The junction shows a germline mismatch at one end, possibly a read error. The CDR3 DNA is TGTGCCAGCAGTTCGGGAGGCTCCTACGAGCAGTACTTC. Protein product: CASSSGGSYEQYF. The rearrangement joins TRBV5-1 to TRBJ2-7; 7 bases are a match to TRBD2. Per the germline V gene, CDR1 is SGHRS and CDR2 is YFSETQ. CDR3 length equals 13 residues.

The table lists this clonotype with many counts. This chain links TRBV5-4 with TRBJ2-5; D might be TRBD2 (6 bases). Germline V gene lookup returns CDR1 SGHNT and CDR2 YYREEE (reference sequence). V lost 4 bases to trimming and J lost 4 bases, with 17 bases between them. This CDR3 has 15 amino acids. The CDR3 DNA is TGTGCCAGCAGCATGGGGGGAGGAGTTCGAGAGACCCAGTACTTC. Translated: CASSMGGGVRETQYF.

In its sample, this clonotype was seen a few times. DNA for the CDR3: TGCGCCAGCAGCCAAGAGGGATACAGGGGATGGAGGTCCTACGAGCAGTACGTC. It specifies CASSQEGYRGWRSYEQYV. The rearrangement uses TRBV4-3 and TRBJ2-7, with 7 bases identical to TRBD1. J lost 1 base, V lost 0 bases, and 12 bases had no gene match. Germline CDR1 is LGHNA and CDR2 is YSLEER. The CDR3 has 18 amino acids.

In this sample, this clonotype turned up a few times. The genes are TRBV5-5 and TRBJ2-7; 7 bases are shared with TRBD1. Germline CDR1 reads SGHKS; CDR2 reads YYEKEE (reference sequence). After removal of 4 bases from V and 5 bases from J, the junction contained 9 bases not matched to a gene. The CDR3 consists of 14 residues. The CDR3 DNA reads as TGTGCCAGCAGCCTGAGACAGGGTCGAAACGAGCAGTACTTC. This gives the protein CASSLRQGRNEQYF.

This clonotype has more than one count but fewer than ten. V gene TRBV11-2 combines with J gene TRBJ2-5; TRBD2 might be the D (5 bases). The DNA end is more similar to TRBJ2-1, so the J call may be wrong. CDR1 SGHAT and CDR2 FQNNGV come from the germline V gene. The CDR3 loop spans 13 amino acids. In DNA form, the CDR3 reads TGTGCCAGCAGCCCCGGGGTAAGCAATGAGCAGTTCTTC. Amino acid sequence: CASSPGVSNEQFF.

This clonotype was found a few times. The chain has TRBV23-1 and TRBJ2-7, with unresolved D. TRBV23-1 is reported as an ORF; its role is uncertain. This CDR3 is built from 13 residues. V was shortened by 4 bases and J by 2 bases, with 9 bases between the two germline ends. CDR3 in DNA: TGCGCCAGCAGTCTGGACGATACCTACGAGCAGTACGTC. Translating it yields CASSLDDTYEQYV.

The chain carries TRBV12-3 or TRBV12-4 and TRBJ1-3; 7 bases are shared with TRBD1. This CDR3 region has 15 residues. Trimming cost V 5 bases and J 2 bases; bases outside gene matches: 6. CDR3 DNA: TGTGCCAGCAGTGCGACAGGGAGCACTGGAAACACCATATATTTT. Amino acids: CASSATGSTGNTIYF.

This clonotype was counted at least ten times. The V and J genes are TRBV29-1 and TRBJ2-1, with 11 bases matching TRBD2. Germline CDR1 SQVTM, CDR2 ANQGSEA. The V gene end was trimmed by 6 bases and the J gene end by 7 bases; junction bases not matched to a gene: 11. The CDR3 sequence is 15 residues long. CDR3 coding DNA: TGCAGCGTCCTCATACTAGCGGGAGTCAGGAATGAGCAGTTCTTC. Amino acid sequence: CSVLILAGVRNEQFF.

This clonotype came up many times. The chain links TRBV7-2 to TRBJ2-2; D may be TRBD2 (5 bases). CDR1 is SGHTA, CDR2 FQGNSA, per germline. This CDR3 is 13 amino acids long. V lost 6 bases, J lost 6 bases, and 11 bases lay in between. The CDR3 DNA reads as TGTGCCAGCAGATATACGGGGTCCGGGGAGCTGTTTTTT. The encoded protein is CASRYTGSGELFF.

The chain is built from TRBV12-3 or TRBV12-4 and TRBJ1-1; D might be TRBD1 (5 bases). The V gene lost 1 base and the J gene lost 2 bases, with 14 bases spanning the gap. The CDR3 extends over 16 amino acids. The CDR3 is CASSLDEGLINTEAFF. The DNA for the CDR3 is TGTGCCAGCAGTTTAGATGAGGGGTTGATTAACACTGAAGCTTTCTTT.

This clonotype was observed a handful of times. The V gene is TRBV7-2, the J gene TRBJ2-5; 11 bases line up with TRBD2. The J call may be faulty, since TRBJ2-1 better matches the DNA end. The CDR3 spans 15 residues. Germline assignment: CDR1 SGHTA and CDR2 FQGNSA. The DNA for the CDR3 is TGTGCCAGCAGCTTAGAAGGTAGCGGGAGGGCCGGGCAGTTCTTC. Protein: CASSLEGSGRAGQFF.

This clonotype has only a few counts. The chain is built from TRBV3-1 and TRBJ2-3; TRBD2 matches at 9 bases. V lost 2 bases and J lost 7; bases outside the gene matches: 13. CDR3 length: 17 residues. Germline loops: CDR1 LGHDT, CDR2 YNNKEL (reference sequence). The CDR3 nucleotides are TGTGCCAGCAGCCAAAGTAAAGGCGGGAGGGCCTCGAATACGCAGTATTTT. Translation gives CASSQSKGGRASNTQYF.

This clonotype turned up a few times. V usage is TRBV12-3 or TRBV12-4 and J usage is TRBJ2-1; tentatively, D is TRBD2 (6 bases). There are 14 residues in the CDR3. The germline V and J ends were trimmed by 8 bases and 1 base, with 12 bases remaining between them. DNA for the CDR3: TGTGCCAGCCTGGCGGGGTATTCCTACAATGAGCAGTTCTTC. Its translation is CASLAGYSYNEQFF.

There are a few counts of this clonotype. V is TRBV10-3 and J is TRBJ1-1, with 10 bases fitting TRBD1. V shed 10 bases and J 0 bases; nucleotides not matched to a gene: 5. This CDR3 has 14 residues. Looked up from germline, CDR1 is ENHRY and CDR2 is SYGVKD. DNA for the CDR3: TGTGCCACCGGGACAGGGGATCTGAACACTGAAGCTTTCTTT. Residues: CATGTGDLNTEAFF.

The rearrangement joins TRBV7-2 to TRBJ1-4, with a possible D match to TRBD1 (6 bases). The CDR3 loop spans 16 amino acids. Per the germline V gene, CDR1 is SGHTA and CDR2 is FQGNSA. Trimming cost V 3 bases and J 0 bases, with 11 bases left between them. The CDR3 is CASSFGQLATNEKLFF. CDR3 coding DNA: TGTGCCAGCAGCTTTGGACAGTTAGCAACTAATGAAAAACTGTTTTTT.